These 12 T cell receptor beta chains were sequenced from one sample in a study of PD-L1 blockade in urothelial cancer. Sequencing was performed with immunoSEQ multiplex PCR; in TCRdb, only in-frame clones are kept and a portion is missing. The table has 35,000 to 45,000 clones, roughly 80% seen once; the top ten hold 6.8%. Time point described: pretreatment peripheral blood. The material sequenced was PBMCs, taken around atezolizumab (anti-PD-L1) treatment. These receptors were obtained from a man aged 55 to 70 with urothelial cancer.

V gene TRBV30 combines with J gene TRBJ2-1, with 9 bases lining up with TRBD2. The germline CDR1 and CDR2 sequences are GTSNPN and SVGIG (reference sequence). There are 15 residues in the CDR3. Trimming cost V 0 bases and J 0 bases; bases outside gene matches: 0. This chain's CDR3 is CAWSVLAGSYNEQFF. The CDR3 DNA is TGTGCCTGGAGTGTACTAGCGGGCTCCTACAATGAGCAGTTCTTC. The full variable domain, completed using reference TRBV30 and TRBJ2-1, is SQTIHQWPATLVQPVGSPLSLECTVEGTSNPNLYWYRQAAGRGLQLLFYSVGIGQISSEVPQNLSASRPQDRQFILSSKKLLLSDSGFYLCAWSVLAGSYNEQFFGPGTRLTVL.

The chain employs TRBV7-3 and TRBJ2-3, with 7 positions matching TRBD1. This CDR3 spans 14 amino acids. The germline CDR1 and CDR2 sequences are SGHTA and FQGTGA. V dropped 5 bases and J dropped 3; count of bases not matched to a gene: 5. For the CDR3, the DNA is TGTGCCAGCAGCCAGGGGGTCCTGACAGATACGCAGTATTTT. Translation: CASSQGVLTDTQYF.

The chain joins TRBV9 to TRBJ2-5; no firm D call. The V end lost 0 bases, the J end lost 3 bases, and 9 bases lay between the germline ends. Per germline, CDR1 SGDLS and CDR2 YYNGEE. The CDR3 is 14 amino acids. The CDR3 spells CASSVGPEKETQYF. In DNA, the CDR3 is TGTGCCAGCAGCGTAGGGCCCGAAAAAGAGACCCAGTACTTC. Full variable domain (rest looked up from reference TRBV9 and TRBJ2-5): DSGVTQTPKHLITATGQRVTLRCSPRSGDLSVYWYQQSLDQGLQFLIQYYNGEERAKGNILERFSAQQFPDLHSELNLSSLELGDSALYFCASSVGPEKETQYFGPGTRLLVL.

This sequence joins TRBV25-1 and TRBJ2-1; D may be TRBD2 (6 bases). V shed 8 bases and J shed 10 bases, with 12 bases lying between them. Per germline, CDR1 MGHDK and CDR2 SYGVNS. This CDR3 region has 11 residues. CDR3 nucleotides: TGTGCCAGCTGCGGGGCAGGGGAGCAGTTCTTC. Translated, it gives CASCGAGEQFF.

This rearrangement joins TRBV10-3 to TRBJ2-7, with D possibly matching TRBD2 (6 bases). The CDR3 length is 14 residues. The germline gives CDR1 ENHRY, CDR2 SYGVKD. V was pared by 6 bases and J by 3 bases, with 15 bases between. The CDR3 reads CAIRGGDRIYEQYF. The CDR3 nucleotides are TGTGCCATCAGAGGCGGGGACCGTATCTACGAGCAGTACTTC.

V and J are TRBV30 and TRBJ2-7, with 7 positions matching TRBD2. Losses at the gene ends were 3 bases for V and 0 bases for J; bases not matched to a gene: 2. This CDR3 is built from 13 residues. In germline, CDR1 is GTSNPN, CDR2 SVGIG (reference sequence). CDR3 sequence: CAWSSGASYEQYF. In nucleotides, the CDR3 is TGTGCCTGGAGCAGCGGGGCCTCCTACGAGCAGTACTTC. Based on the CDR3 plus reference TRBV30 and TRBJ2-7, the full variable domain is SQTIHQWPATLVQPVGSPLSLECTVEGTSNPNLYWYRQAAGRGLQLLFYSVGIGQISSEVPQNLSASRPQDRQFILSSKKLLLSDSGFYLCAWSSGASYEQYFGPGTRLTVT.

V gene TRBV9 combines with J gene TRBJ2-5, with D possibly TRBD2 on 6 matching bases. Germline-derived CDR1 and CDR2 are SGDLS and YYNGEE. V lost 0 bases to trimming and J lost 4 bases, with 7 bases between them. This CDR3 has 13 residues. Here the CDR3 reads CASSVAGVETQYF. CDR3 in DNA: TGTGCCAGCAGCGTAGCGGGGGTAGAGACCCAGTACTTC.

The rearrangement joins TRBV2 to TRBJ2-5; D unresolved. The length of the CDR3 is 12 residues. Germline V gives CDR1 SNHLY, CDR2 FYNNEI. V was trimmed by 6 bases and J by 1 base, leaving 6 bases between them. The CDR3 loop reads CASSVLQETQYF. The CDR3 nucleotides read TGTGCCAGCAGCGTACTCCAAGAGACCCAGTACTTC.

The gene calls are TRBV19 and TRBJ2-3; a possible D gene is TRBD1 (5 bases). The germline gives CDR1 LNHDA, CDR2 SQIVND (reference sequence). Trimming left V 10 bases short and J 2 bases short, with 10 bases between. The CDR3 runs 12 residues. CDR3 nucleotide sequence: TGTGCCATTTCGACAGACACAGATACGCAGTATTTT. It yields the protein CAISTDTDTQYF.

This chain connects TRBV7-2 to TRBJ2-7, with 8 bases matching TRBD1. This CDR3 is 16 amino acids long. V was clipped by 1 base and J by 2 bases; unmatched bases: 7. Germline V gives CDR1 SGHTA, CDR2 FQGNSA. CDR3 sequence: CASSLGTGSGAYEQYF. The CDR3 coding sequence is TGTGCCAGCAGCTTAGGGACAGGGAGTGGGGCCTACGAGCAGTACTTC.

The DNA for the CDR3 is TGTGCCAGCAGTTCATTAGACCAGGGGAATGAGCAGTTCTTC. As protein: CASSSLDQGNEQFF. V and J are TRBV28 and TRBJ2-1; a weak D match, TRBD1 (6 bases). V was cut by 4 bases and J by 7 bases, with 14 bases left in between. The CDR3 loop spans 14 amino acids. Germline V lookup: CDR1 MDHEN, CDR2 SYDVKM.

The chain joins TRBV28 to TRBJ2-1; D remains unclear. The CDR3 consists of 12 residues. In germline, CDR1 is MDHEN, CDR2 SYDVKM. Between the trimmed V and J ends, which lost 5 bases and 8 bases, there was a span of 10 bases. The CDR3 coding sequence is TGTGCCAGCAGTCCCGCGGTGGATGAGCAGTTCTTC. Amino acid sequence: CASSPAVDEQFF.